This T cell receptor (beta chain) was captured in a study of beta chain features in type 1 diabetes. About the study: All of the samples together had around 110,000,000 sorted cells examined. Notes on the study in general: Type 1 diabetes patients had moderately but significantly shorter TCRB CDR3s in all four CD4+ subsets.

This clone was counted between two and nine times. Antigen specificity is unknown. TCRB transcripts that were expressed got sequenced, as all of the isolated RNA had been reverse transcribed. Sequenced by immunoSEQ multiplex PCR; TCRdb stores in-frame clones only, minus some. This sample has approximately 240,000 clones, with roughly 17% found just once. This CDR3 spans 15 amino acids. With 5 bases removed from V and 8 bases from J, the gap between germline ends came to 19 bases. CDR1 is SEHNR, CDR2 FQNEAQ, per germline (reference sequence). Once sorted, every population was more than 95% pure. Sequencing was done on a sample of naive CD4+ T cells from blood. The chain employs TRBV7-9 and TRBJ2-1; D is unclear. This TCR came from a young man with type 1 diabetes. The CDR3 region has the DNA TGTGCCAGCAGCCAGGCACGCGTCGGGTGGGATGAGCAGTTCTTC. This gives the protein CASSQARVGWDEQFF. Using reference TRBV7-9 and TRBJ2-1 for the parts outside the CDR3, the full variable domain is DTGVSQNPRHKITKRGQNVTFRCDPISEHNRLYWYRQTLGQGPEFLTYFQNEAQLEKSRLLSDRFSAERPKGSFSTLEIQRTEQGDSAMYLCASSQARVGWDEQFFGPGTRLTVL.